Shown below are 21 T cell receptor beta chains from a single sample sequenced in a study of blood T cell repertoires in COVID-19. Clones were sequenced by immunoSEQ multiplex PCR, and TCRdb holds only the in-frame ones, with some missing. The profile shows around 70,000 clones, roughly 81% of them singletons. The sample taken for sequencing was peripheral blood. The origin of the receptors is a man aged 70-80 years with acute or convalescent COVID-19.

A few counts support this clone. V and J are TRBV11-3 and TRBJ2-1; D may be TRBD2 (6 bases). The V and J ends lost 0 bases and 6 bases respectively, with 18 bases between them. Germline V gene lookup returns CDR1 SGHNT and CDR2 YENEEA. The CDR3 covers 17 residues. CDR3 DNA sequence: TGTGCCAGCAGCTTAGATCCCCCTAGCGACCCTGGCAATGAGCAGTTCTTC. It translates to CASSLDPPSDPGNEQFF. The variable domain in full, completed from reference TRBV11-3 and TRBJ2-1, reads EAGVVQSPRYKIIEKKQPVAFWCNPISGHNTLYWYLQNLGQGPELLIRYENEEAVDDSQLPKDRFSAERLKGVDSTLKIQPAELGDSAVYLCASSLDPPSDPGNEQFFGPGTRLTVL.

The gene calls are TRBV18 and TRBJ2-1; D perhaps matches TRBD2 (6 bases). Germline V CDR1 and CDR2: KGHSH, LQKENI. CDR3 length equals 16 residues. V shed 6 bases and J shed 4 bases, with 19 bases lying between them. In nucleotides, the CDR3 is TGTGCCAGCTCCCCGATCGGGGGAGCGGCATACAATGAGCAGTTCTTC. This translates into CASSPIGGAAYNEQFF.

This clone was detected only once. The chain is built from TRBV19 and TRBJ2-7, with TRBD1 as a possible D gene (5 bases). Germline V gives CDR1 LNHDA, CDR2 SQIVND (reference sequence). The V end was cut by 0 bases, the J end by 6 bases, with 9 bases between. This CDR3 has 13 amino acids. CDR3 in DNA: TGTGCCAGTAGTATAGACAGAGACAGCGAGCAGTACTTC. It codes for CASSIDRDSEQYF.

This chain joins TRBV5-5 and TRBJ1-1; 7 nucleotides match TRBD1. V was clipped by 0 bases and J by 4 bases; unmatched bases: 9. This CDR3 comprises 16 residues. The V gene's germline CDR1 is SGHKS and CDR2 YYEKEE (reference sequence). CDR3 in DNA: TGTGCCAGCAGCTTGGACATACAGGGGAGAGGCACTGAAGCTTTCTTT. This gives the protein CASSLDIQGRGTEAFF.

A single count supports this clone. V usage is TRBV5-1 and J usage is TRBJ2-7, with D possibly being TRBD2 (6 bases). Germline V gene data show CDR1 as SGHRS and CDR2 as YFSETQ. Trimming stripped 4 bases from V and 3 bases from J, with 11 bases between. This CDR3 is built from 13 residues. The CDR3 DNA reads as TGCGCCAGCAGCCGGGACTGGAGCTACGAGCAGTACTTC. Translation: CASSRDWSYEQYF.

J is TRBJ1-1 and V is TRBV5-5; TRBD1 agrees at 9 bases. This CDR3 spans 16 amino acids. Per germline, CDR1 SGHKS and CDR2 YYEKEE (reference sequence). Trimming at V came to 3 bases and at J to 2 bases, leaving 8 bases not matched to a gene. CDR3 sequence (DNA): TGTGCCAGCAGCTCGACTGTCACAGGGGGCAACACTGAAGCTTTCTTT. Amino acid sequence: CASSSTVTGGNTEAFF.

The CDR3 coding sequence is TGCGCCAGCAGTGATAATTACGAGCAGTACTTC. Translating it yields CASSDNYEQYF. The rearrangement uses TRBV10-2 and TRBJ2-7; D call uncertain. The CDR3 is 11 residues long. Germline CDR1 WSHSY, CDR2 SAAADI. The germline V and J ends were trimmed by 3 bases and 4 bases, with 4 bases remaining between them.

The gene calls are TRBV30 and TRBJ1-4; the match to TRBD1 covers 7 bases. This CDR3 contains 13 residues. Germline values: CDR1 GTSNPN, CDR2 SVGIG (reference sequence). V was pared by 8 bases and J by 5 bases, with 8 bases of the junction left unmatched. In DNA form, the CDR3 reads TGTGCCGGGGGGACAGCTAAAAATGAAAAACTGTTTTTT. Its translation is CAGGTAKNEKLFF. Combining the CDR3 with reference TRBV30 and TRBJ1-4 gives the whole variable domain SQTIHQWPATLVQPVGSPLSLECTVEGTSNPNLYWYRQAAGRGLQLLFYSVGIGQISSEVPQNLSASRPQDRQFILSSKKLLLSDSGFYLCAGGTAKNEKLFFGSGTQLSVL.

The chain is built from TRBV19 and TRBJ2-1, with TRBD1 identical over 9 bases. Germline CDR1 and CDR2: LNHDA and SQIVND (reference sequence). This CDR3 has 15 residues. Trimming cost V 3 bases and J 7 bases; bases outside gene matches: 7. The CDR3 DNA sequence: TGTGCCAGTAGTATTTTCTTACAGGGGGCGAATGAGCAGTTCTTC. This codes for CASSIFLQGANEQFF.

This clone occurred a few times. V usage is TRBV21-1 and J usage is TRBJ2-7; the D segment call TRBD2 is taken from the table without a DNA check. TRBV21-1 is an annotated pseudogene. This CDR3 contains 14 residues. The CDR3 DNA is TGTGCCAGCAGAAAAAGTCGGAGAAACCACGAGCAGTACTTC. This sequence encodes CASRKSRRNHEQYF.

The rearrangement uses TRBV3-1 (or the pseudogene TRBV3-2) and TRBJ1-1; TRBD1 matches at 10 bases. V trimming: 4 bases; J trimming: 4 bases; junction bases outside the gene matches: 6. This CDR3 has 15 amino acids. Germline lookup yields CDR1 LGHDT and CDR2 YNNKEL (reference sequence). CDR3 sequence reads: CASSPKTGGTTEAFF. As DNA, the CDR3 is TGTGCCAGCAGCCCTAAGACAGGGGGCACCACTGAAGCTTTCTTT.

The CDR3 DNA is TGTGCCAGCAGCTTAGAAGACAGAAACTATGGCTACACCTTC. The encoded protein is CASSLEDRNYGYTF. The rearrangement uses TRBV7-8 and TRBJ1-2; a possible D gene is TRBD1 (5 bases). Germline loops: CDR1 SGHVS, CDR2 FQNEAQ. Between the trimmed V and J ends, which lost 1 base and 2 bases, there was a span of 8 bases. CDR3 length: 14 amino acids.

This chain links TRBV19 with TRBJ2-7; 8 bases agree with TRBD2. With 5 bases clipped from V and 0 bases from J, the junction kept 3 bases outside the gene matches. This CDR3 region has 14 residues. CDR1 is LNHDA and CDR2 is SQIVND in the germline V gene (reference sequence). The CDR3 loop is CASSLAGGSYEQYF. CDR3 DNA: TGTGCCAGTAGTCTTGCGGGGGGCTCCTACGAGCAGTACTTC.

This chain connects TRBV6-1 to TRBJ1-4, with no clear D. CDR1 is MNHNS and CDR2 is SASEGT in the germline V gene. Trimming removed 2 bases at V and 7 bases at J, with 11 bases between. This CDR3 region has 14 residues. The CDR3 spells CASSEMRGSEKLFF. The CDR3 DNA is TGTGCCAGCAGTGAAATGAGAGGTTCTGAAAAACTGTTTTTT.

The chain combines TRBV29-1 with TRBJ2-7; 7 positions match TRBD1. The V and J ends lost 4 bases and 6 bases, in that order; junction bases with no gene match: 9. The CDR3 runs to 13 residues. Per the germline V gene, CDR1 is SQVTM and CDR2 is ANQGSEA. CDR3 loop: CSVVVGQLGEQYF. Written as DNA, the CDR3 is TGCAGCGTTGTTGTGGGACAGTTGGGCGAGCAGTACTTC.

V and J are TRBV24-1 and TRBJ2-5, with 8 bases lining up with TRBD1. V was clipped by 4 bases and J by 5 bases; unmatched bases: 5. Germline-derived CDR1 and CDR2 are KGHDR and SFDVKD. CDR3 size: 14 residues. This CDR3 is CATSEAGGRETQYF. The CDR3 nucleotides are TGTGCCACCAGTGAGGCAGGGGGCCGGGAGACCCAGTACTTC.

CDR3 nucleotides: TGTGCCATCAGTGCCGAGCGGGAGGGCCGGTACGAGCAGTACTTC. It codes for CAISAEREGRYEQYF. The genes are TRBV10-3 and TRBJ2-7, with 10 bases lining up with TRBD2. The CDR3 totals 15 residues. CDR1 and CDR2 from the germline V gene are ENHRY and SYGVKD. V lost 4 bases, J lost 4 bases, and 7 bases stayed unmatched.

The chain has TRBV30 and TRBJ2-3, with TRBD2 matching 11 bases. From germline, CDR1 is GTSNPN and CDR2 SVGIG (reference sequence). The CDR3 length is 15 residues. Trimming cost V 0 bases and J 6 bases; bases outside gene matches: 5. The CDR3 DNA is TGTGCCTGGAGTGTATCGGCTAGCGGGAGGGATACGCAGTATTTT. This encodes CAWSVSASGRDTQYF.

For the CDR3, the DNA is TGTGCCAGCAGGCCCCCGGGACAGAATAATTCACCCCTCCACTTT. Protein product: CASRPPGQNNSPLHF. V usage is TRBV6-5 and J usage is TRBJ1-6; 7 positions match TRBD1. CDR3 length: 15 residues. Trimming took 6 bases from V and 5 from J; bases not matched to a gene: 7. CDR1 and CDR2 from the germline V gene are MNHEY and SVGAGI.

The rearrangement links TRBV13 to TRBJ2-1; 14 positions match TRBD2. CDR1 is PRHDT, CDR2 FYEKMQ, per germline (reference sequence). This CDR3 is built from 17 residues. With 5 bases clipped from V and 3 bases from J, the junction kept 6 bases outside the gene matches. The CDR3 bases are TGTGCCAGCAGCCGACTAGCGGGAGGGGGGTACTACAATGAGCAGTTCTTC. Translated: CASSRLAGGGYYNEQFF.

The rearrangement uses TRBV4-2 and TRBJ2-1; TRBD2 matches at 8 bases. The V segment lost 1 base and the J segment 7 bases; nucleotides outside the gene matches: 9. Germline V lookup: CDR1 LGHNA, CDR2 YNFKEQ. The CDR3 runs 16 residues. CDR3 DNA sequence: TGTGCCAGCAGCCAAGTTTCAGCGGGAGTGGGGAATGAGCAGTTCTTC. This encodes CASSQVSAGVGNEQFF.